A single sample is the source of the 5 T cell receptor beta chains below, sequenced in a study of CD8 T cells in Susac syndrome. After extraction with the RNeasy kit, roughly 0.45 to 1 ug of the RNA was reverse transcribed using random hexamers. TCRdb itself ran the immunoSEQ multiplex PCR reads through MiXCR, one entry per CDR3 protein. The sample yields 80,000 to 90,000 distinct CDR3 sequences, 95% seen once. The sequencing input was CD8+ T cells from PBMCs. These receptors came from a human donor with Susac syndrome.

The rearrangement joins TRBV14 to TRBJ1-1, with a weak D call TRBD1 (5 bases). The germline CDR1 and CDR2 sequences are SGHDN and FVKESK. CDR3 length: 13 residues. The germline V and J ends were trimmed by 0 bases and 6 bases, with 8 bases remaining between them. CDR3 protein: CASSQDPGAEAFF. The DNA of the CDR3 is TGTGCCAGCAGCCAAGATCCGGGGGCTGAAGCTTTCTTT.

This clonotype has a single count. The chain carries TRBV12-3 or TRBV12-4 and TRBJ1-1, with D unclear. Trimming removed 5 bases from V and 6 bases from J, with 7 bases in between. This CDR3 has 11 residues. The CDR3 loop reads CASSVSAEAFF. The CDR3 DNA is TGTGCCAGCAGTGTCAGTGCTGAAGCTTTCTTT.

The rearrangement joins TRBV3-1 to TRBJ2-6, with TRBD2 identical over 10 bases. This CDR3 has 19 residues. Per germline, CDR1 LGHDT and CDR2 YNNKEL (reference sequence). V shed 0 bases and J 3 bases; nucleotides not matched to a gene: 8. DNA of the CDR3: TGTGCCAGCAGCCAAGAGCTGCTAGCGGGAGTCTATGGGGCCAACGTCCTGACTTTC. Translated: CASSQELLAGVYGANVLTF. Drawing the rest from reference TRBV3-1 and TRBJ2-6, the complete variable domain is DTAVSQTPKYLVTQMGNDKSIKCEQNLGHDTMYWYKQDSKKFLKIMFSYNNKELIINETVPNRFSPKSPDKAHLNLHINSLELGDSAVYFCASSQELLAGVYGANVLTFGAGSRLTVL.

The rearrangement links TRBV9 to TRBJ2-3; possibly TRBD2 for D (5 bases). This CDR3 is 15 amino acids long. Per germline, CDR1 SGDLS and CDR2 YYNGEE. V was pared by 3 bases and J by 2 bases, with 13 bases between. The CDR3 DNA follows: TGTGCCAGCAGCGCCTACAGCGGTCCCACAGATACGCAGTATTTT. It is translated as CASSAYSGPTDTQYF.

The chain is built from TRBV7-8 and TRBJ2-3; D is unclear. Trimming pared 2 bases from V and 4 bases from J, leaving 13 bases between. The CDR3 covers 15 residues. Germline CDR1 and CDR2: SGHVS and FQNEAQ. The CDR3, as DNA: TGTGCCAGCAGCTTACTCCCTCAGATAGCAGATACGCAGTATTTT. This encodes CASSLLPQIADTQYF.